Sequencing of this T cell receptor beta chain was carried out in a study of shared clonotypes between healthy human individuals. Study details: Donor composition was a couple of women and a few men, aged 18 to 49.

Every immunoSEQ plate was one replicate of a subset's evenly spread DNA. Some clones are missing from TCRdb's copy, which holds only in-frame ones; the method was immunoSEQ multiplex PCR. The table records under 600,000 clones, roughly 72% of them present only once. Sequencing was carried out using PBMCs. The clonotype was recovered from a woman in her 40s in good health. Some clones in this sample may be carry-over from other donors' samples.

CDR3 amino acids: CASSPINADQPQHF. DNA of the CDR3: TGTGCCAGCAGCCCAATAAATGCAGATCAGCCCCAGCATTTT. This chain uses TRBV27 with TRBJ1-5; D unresolved. CDR1 and CDR2 (germline): MNHEY, SMNVEV (reference sequence). This CDR3 comprises 14 residues. With 6 bases removed from V and 5 bases from J, the gap between germline ends came to 14 bases.